This T cell receptor beta chain appears in the sequencing data of a study of regulatory T cells in long-lasting Graves disease. Study overall: Over-5-year antithyroid drug use with positive TSH receptor antibodies defined persistent Graves' disease in the study. Whole-study findings and limits: TRBV28 was favored in persistent disease, as were TRBJ1-2 and TRBJ2-5. The study found persistent patients shared more public clonotypes (roughly 3,000) than new patients (just over 950).

The germline CDR1 and CDR2 sequences are KGHDR and SFDVKD. The CDR3 runs 14 residues. In regard to this clonotype: Its antigen is unidentified.

As for time point: persistent/refractory GD, antithyroid drugs over 5 years with positive TRAb. With RNA extracted from PBMCs as input, the TCR library was made. CDR3 regions were amplified by Arm-PCR using iRepertoire HTBI primers to build TCR beta libraries. MiXCR, run by TCRdb on the multiplex PCR reads, gives a single entry per CDR3 protein. Of 350,000 to 450,000 distinct CDR3 sequences in the sample, 20% to 25% were seen once. Sequences were derived from peripheral blood mononuclear cells (PBMCs), sampled when the disease was refractory, from a patient treated with antithyroid drugs. The chain has TRBV24-1 and TRBJ2-5; possible D gene TRBD2, 6 bases. The DNA end is more similar to TRBJ2-1, so the J call may be wrong. The source of this sequence is a female donor with Graves disease. The CDR3 is CATSVSSAYNEQFF. CDR3 nucleotides: TGTGCCACCAGTGTGTCTAGCGCCTACAATGAGCAGTTCTTC.